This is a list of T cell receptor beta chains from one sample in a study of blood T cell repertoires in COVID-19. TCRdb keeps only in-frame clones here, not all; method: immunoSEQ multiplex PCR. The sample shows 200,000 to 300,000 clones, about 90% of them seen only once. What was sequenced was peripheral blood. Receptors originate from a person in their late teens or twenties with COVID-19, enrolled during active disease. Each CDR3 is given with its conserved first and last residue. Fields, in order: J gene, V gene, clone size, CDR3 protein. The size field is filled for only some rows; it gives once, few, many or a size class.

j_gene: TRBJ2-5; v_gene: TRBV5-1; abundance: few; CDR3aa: CASSETGLAGGETQYF
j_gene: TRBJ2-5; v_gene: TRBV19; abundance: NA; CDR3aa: CASSSQETQYF
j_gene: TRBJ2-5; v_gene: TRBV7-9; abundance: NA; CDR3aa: CASSIPPGQGLETQYF
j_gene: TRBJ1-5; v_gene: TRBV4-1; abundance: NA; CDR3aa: CASSEMVGGMSNQPQHF
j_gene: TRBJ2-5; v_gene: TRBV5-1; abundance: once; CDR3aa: CASNGIGQGPETQYF
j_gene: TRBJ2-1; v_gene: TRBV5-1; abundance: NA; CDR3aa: CASSFTGGAGDEQFF
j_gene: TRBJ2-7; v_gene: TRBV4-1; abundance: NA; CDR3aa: CASSQDFSSAYRYLEQYF
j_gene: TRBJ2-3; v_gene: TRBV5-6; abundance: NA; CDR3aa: CASSTPTSGTTDTQYF
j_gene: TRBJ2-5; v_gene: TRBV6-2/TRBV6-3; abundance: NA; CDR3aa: CASSPLAGYQETQYF
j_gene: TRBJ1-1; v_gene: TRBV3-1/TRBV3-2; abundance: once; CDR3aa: CASSQTGIEAFF
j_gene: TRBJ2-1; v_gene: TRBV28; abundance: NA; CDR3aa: CASSQGTTSGRALGWYNIEQFF
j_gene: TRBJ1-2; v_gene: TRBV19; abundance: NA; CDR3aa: CASSPGSSAGYTF
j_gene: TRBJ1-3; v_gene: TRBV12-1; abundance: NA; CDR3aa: CASSSDKSSGNTIYF
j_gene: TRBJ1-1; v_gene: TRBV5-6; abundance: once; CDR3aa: CASSLVQGRTEAFF
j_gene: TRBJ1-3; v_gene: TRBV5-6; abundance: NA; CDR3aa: CASSSLISGNTIYF
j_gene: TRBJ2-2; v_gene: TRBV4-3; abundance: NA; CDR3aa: CASSQDRDREFAGELFF
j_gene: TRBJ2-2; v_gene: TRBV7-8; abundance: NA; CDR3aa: CASSPGLAGGPGGELFF
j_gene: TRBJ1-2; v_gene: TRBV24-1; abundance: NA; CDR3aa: CATSDFDRNYGYTF
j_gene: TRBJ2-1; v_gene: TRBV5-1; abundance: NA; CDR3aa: CASSLPPGLADMNEQFF
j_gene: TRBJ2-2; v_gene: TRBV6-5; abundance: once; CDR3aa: CVSRITGATGELFF
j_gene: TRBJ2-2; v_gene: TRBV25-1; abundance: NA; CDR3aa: CASSGPPPRGSDTGELFF
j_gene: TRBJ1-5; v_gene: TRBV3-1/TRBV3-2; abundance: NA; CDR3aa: CASSQRDSFNQPQHF
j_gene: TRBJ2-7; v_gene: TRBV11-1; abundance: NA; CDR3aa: CASSQGGGSYEQYF
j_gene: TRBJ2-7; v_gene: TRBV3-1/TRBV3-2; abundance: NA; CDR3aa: CASSQGSGSYEQYF
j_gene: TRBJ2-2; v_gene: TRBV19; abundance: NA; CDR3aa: CASTRGNRVLAGNTGELFF
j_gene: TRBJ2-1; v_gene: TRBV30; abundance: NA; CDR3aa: CAWSPRGAAYNEQFF
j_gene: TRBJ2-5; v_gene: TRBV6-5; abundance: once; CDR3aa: CASSYSSAGWRETQYF
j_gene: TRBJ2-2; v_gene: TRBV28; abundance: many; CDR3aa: CASSLSGRGNTGELFF
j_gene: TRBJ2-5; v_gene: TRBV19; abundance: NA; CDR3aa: CASSIWTSGVETQYF
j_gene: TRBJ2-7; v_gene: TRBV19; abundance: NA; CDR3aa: CASSIGRWVQPYEQYF
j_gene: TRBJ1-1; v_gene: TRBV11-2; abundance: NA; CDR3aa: CASRPNYGGDSNTEAFF
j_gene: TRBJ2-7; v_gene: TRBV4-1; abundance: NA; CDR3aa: CASSRYRVNHEQYF
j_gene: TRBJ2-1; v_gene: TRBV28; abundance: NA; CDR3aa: CASSLVGPSYNEQFF
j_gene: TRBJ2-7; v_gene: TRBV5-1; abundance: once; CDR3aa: CASSRMTGDLEQYF
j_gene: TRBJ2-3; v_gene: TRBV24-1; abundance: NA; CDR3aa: CATKEGQSTDTQYF
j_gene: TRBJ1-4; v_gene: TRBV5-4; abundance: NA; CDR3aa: CASSFEGRGAIGEKLFF
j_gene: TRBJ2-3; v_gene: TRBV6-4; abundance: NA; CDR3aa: CASSEAGGSTDTQYF
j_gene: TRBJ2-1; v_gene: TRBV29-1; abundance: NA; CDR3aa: CSVRDSSSYNEQFF
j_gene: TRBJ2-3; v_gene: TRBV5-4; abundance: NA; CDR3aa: CASSLGGPWRLGTDTQYF
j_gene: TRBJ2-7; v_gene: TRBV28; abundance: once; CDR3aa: CASSPVSGIPYEQYF
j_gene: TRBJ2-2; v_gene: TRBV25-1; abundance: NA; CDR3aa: CASSEPTGTGRTGELFF